Listed below are T cell receptor beta chains from one sample, sequenced in a study of blood T cell repertoires in COVID-19. Sequencing used immunoSEQ multiplex PCR; TCRdb keeps in-frame clones, though not all of them. The table shows 190,000 or so clones, with 90% occurring only once. The sample was PBMCs or T cells enriched from blood (not recorded which). All receptors come from a man aged 30-40 years who had recovered from COVID-19. Each CDR3 is given with its conserved first and last residue. The D gene is left open where the match is weak. A row's size may be missing; if present it is once, few, many or a size class.

v_gene: TRBV30
j_gene: TRBJ2-7
d_gene: TRBD1
abundance: .
CDR3aa: CAWSGQGALYEQYF
CDR3nt: TGTGCCTGGAGTGGACAGGGTGCGTTGTACGAGCAGTACTTC

v_gene: TRBV6-5
j_gene: TRBJ2-7
d_gene: .
abundance: .
CDR3aa: CASARGSYEQYF
CDR3nt: TGTGCCAGCGCTAGAGGCTCCTACGAGCAGTACTTC

v_gene: TRBV7-9
j_gene: TRBJ2-2
d_gene: .
abundance: .
CDR3aa: CASSPPSPTNTGELFF
CDR3nt: TGTGCCAGCAGCCCCCCTAGCCCCACCAACACCGGGGAGCTGTTTTTT

v_gene: TRBV29-1
j_gene: TRBJ2-1
d_gene: .
abundance: .
CDR3aa: CSVEGGQVYNEQFF
CDR3nt: TGCAGCGTTGAGGGAGGACAGGTCTACAATGAGCAGTTCTTC

v_gene: TRBV18
j_gene: TRBJ1-2
d_gene: .
abundance: .
CDR3aa: CASSLEGVNYGYTF
CDR3nt: TGTGCCAGCTCACTCGAGGGCGTAAACTATGGCTACACCTTC

v_gene: TRBV5-1
j_gene: TRBJ2-3
d_gene: TRBD2
abundance: .
CDR3aa: CATRGKADTDTQYF
CDR3nt: TGCGCCACGCGGGGGAAGGCGGACACAGATACGCAGTATTTT

v_gene: TRBV28
j_gene: TRBJ2-4
d_gene: TRBD2
abundance: few
CDR3aa: CASSFGRLAGVAKNIQYF
CDR3nt: TGTGCCAGCAGTTTCGGTCGACTAGCGGGAGTGGCCAAAAACATTCAGTACTTC

v_gene: TRBV9
j_gene: TRBJ1-1
d_gene: .
abundance: .
CDR3aa: CASSISGYTGTEAFF
CDR3nt: TGTGCCAGCAGCATCTCGGGGTACACGGGGACTGAAGCTTTCTTT

v_gene: TRBV19
j_gene: TRBJ2-3
d_gene: TRBD1
abundance: .
CDR3aa: CASSMRRTGGFKGTDTQYF
CDR3nt: TGTGCCAGTAGTATGAGGAGGACAGGGGGCTTTAAGGGCACAGATACGCAGTATTTT

v_gene: TRBV5-4
j_gene: TRBJ1-4
d_gene: .
abundance: once
CDR3aa: CASSSGTSNEKLFF
CDR3nt: TGTGCCAGCAGCTCCGGGACAAGTAATGAAAAACTGTTTTTT